This is a list of T cell receptor beta chains from one sample in a study of blood T cell repertoires in COVID-19. Sequencing was performed with immunoSEQ multiplex PCR; in TCRdb, only in-frame clones are kept and a portion is missing. The sample has around 260,000 clones, approximately 87% seen once. Sequencing was performed on peripheral blood. These TCRs come from a man aged 55 to 70 who had recovered from COVID-19. CDR3s include the opening cysteine and the closing phenylalanine or tryptophan. The D gene is left open where the match is weak. Size is omitted from some rows. Given values are once, few, many or a class for expanded clones.

TRBJ1-3 TRBD1 TRBV6-6 16 . TGTGCCAGCAGTTACCAAGCAGGGGGCCCTGGAAACACCATATATTTT CASSYQAGGPGNTIYF
TRBJ1-4 . TRBV10-1 13 . TGCGCCAGCACCACAGGGTTTGATGAAAAACTGTTTTTT CASTTGFDEKLFF
TRBJ2-4 TRBD2 TRBV20-1 15 . TGCAGTGCTAGTGGGCTAGCGGGGACGGAAAACATTCAGTACTTC CSASGLAGTENIQYF
TRBJ2-3 TRBD2 TRBV12-5 14 . TGTGCTAGTGGGGGAAGCGGGGTAGCAGATACGCAGTATTTT CASGGSGVADTQYF
TRBJ2-1 . TRBV3-1/TRBV3-2 14 . TGTGCCAGCAGCCAACAGGGTTGGTACAATGAGCAGTTCTTC CASSQQGWYNEQFF
TRBJ2-1 TRBD2 TRBV27 15 . TGTGCCAGCAGTTTTGAGGCTAGCGGGAGTATTGAGCAGTTCTTC CASSFEASGSIEQFF
TRBJ1-1 . TRBV15 15 . TGTGCCACCAGCAGAGACAGGGCGCGGAACACTGAAGCTTTCTTT CATSRDRARNTEAFF
TRBJ2-1 TRBD2 TRBV5-1 15 few TGCGCCAGCAGCGGACTAGCGGGATTTAACAATGAGCAGTTCTTC CASSGLAGFNNEQFF
TRBJ2-4 . TRBV5-4 14 . TGTGCCAGCAGCGACACAGGGAATGGGGACATTCAGTACTTC CASSDTGNGDIQYF
TRBJ2-7 TRBD1 TRBV15 14 . TGTGCCACCAGCAGCGGGGGACAGGGCTACGAGCAGTACTTC CATSSGGQGYEQYF
TRBJ1-6 . TRBV28 15 . TGTGCCAGCACCAAATACAGTACCCCTAATTCACCCCTCCACTTT CASTKYSTPNSPLHF